The entry below describes one T cell receptor (beta chain). The antigen is unknown. V was shortened by 5 bases and J by 12 bases, with 11 bases between the two germline ends. The CDR3 consists of 11 residues. The germline gives CDR1 MNHEY, CDR2 SVGAGI. Since all of the isolated RNA was reverse transcribed, expressed TCRB transcripts were what got sequenced. TCRdb keeps only in-frame clones here, not all; method: immunoSEQ multiplex PCR. The sample records some 360,000 clones, over 8.5% being singletons. These data belong to a study of beta chain features in type 1 diabetes. Notes on the study in general: The study found moderately but significantly shorter TCRB CDR3s in all four CD4+ subsets of Type 1 diabetes patients.

Sequenced input: central memory CD4+ T cells from blood. The chain joins TRBV6-5 to TRBJ2-1; D gene unclear. The sequence was collected from a man aged 30 to 45 with type 1 diabetes. The CDR3 here is CASSPGSGQFF. Here the CDR3 DNA reads TGTGCCAGCAGTCCCGGATCCGGGCAGTTCTTC.